The 28 T cell receptor beta chains in this list originate from one sample, sequenced in a study of cytomegalovirus exposure and HLA in healthy donors. Assay used: immunoSEQ multiplex PCR; TCRdb lists only in-frame clones, some missing. In the table there are fewer than 150,000 clones, around 88% of which are singletons. Specimen: PBMCs. These receptors all come from a woman between 18 and 30 years old in good health and CMV-seropositive.

The chain links TRBV28 to TRBJ1-2; the D is unclear. This CDR3 is 12 amino acids long. Trimming took 5 bases from V and 4 from J, leaving 8 bases between them. The germline CDR1 and CDR2 sequences are MDHEN and SYDVKM. The CDR3 DNA reads TGTGCCAGCAGTCCCCCGGGCTATGGCTACACCTTC. Protein sequence: CASSPPGYGYTF.

The chain links TRBV5-1 to TRBJ2-7; 13 bases match TRBD2. Germline values: CDR1 SGHRS, CDR2 YFSETQ. V trimming: 0 bases; J trimming: 2 bases; junction bases outside the gene matches: 8. The CDR3 has 18 amino acids. In nucleotides, the CDR3 is TGCGCCAGCAGCTTGGCGCACGGGACTAGCGGGATAACCTACGAGCAGTACTTC. It codes for CASSLAHGTSGITYEQYF.

V and J are TRBV9 and TRBJ2-7; TRBD1 agrees at 11 bases. After removal of 5 bases from V and 3 bases from J, the junction contained 4 bases not matched to a gene. CDR3 size: 14 residues. Germline loops: CDR1 SGDLS, CDR2 YYNGEE. The DNA for the CDR3 is TGTGCCAGCAGTGGGACAGGGGGGATCTACGAGCAGTACTTC. It codes for CASSGTGGIYEQYF.

This chain uses TRBV5-1 with TRBJ1-4, with D possibly TRBD1 on 5 matching bases. Trimming cost V 4 bases and J 2 bases, with 15 bases left between them. Germline CDR1 reads SGHRS; CDR2 reads YFSETQ. The length of the CDR3 is 16 residues. The CDR3 is CASSEGRRGTNEKLFF. CDR3 nucleotides: TGCGCCAGCAGCGAGGGACGGCGGGGGACTAATGAAAAACTGTTTTTT. The whole variable domain, remainder taken from reference TRBV5-1 and TRBJ1-4, is KAGVTQTPRYLIKTRGQQVTLSCSPISGHRSVSWYQQTPGQGLQFLFEYFSETQRNKGNFPGRFSGRQFSNSRSEMNVSTLELGDSALYLCASSEGRRGTNEKLFFGSGTQLSVL.

The chain employs TRBV6-5 and TRBJ1-3, with D perhaps TRBD1 (5 bases). The V gene's germline CDR1 is MNHEY and CDR2 SVGAGI. The CDR3 covers 15 residues. Deletions cut 8 bases from V and 4 bases from J, with 18 bases between. The CDR3 DNA is TGTGCCAGCGGCCTAAGGGGTCCCCCCGGAAACACCATATATTTT. It encodes CASGLRGPPGNTIYF.

V usage is TRBV6-5 and J usage is TRBJ1-6; D is uncertain. This CDR3 is 14 amino acids long. From germline, CDR1 is MNHEY and CDR2 SVGAGI. V lost 4 bases and J lost 9, with 13 bases in between. CDR3 sequence (DNA): TGTGCCAGCAGTTTACGGGGAGGGAGTTCACCCCTCCACTTT. This translates into CASSLRGGSSPLHF.

The V and J genes are TRBV28 and TRBJ2-2, with TRBD2 as a possible D gene (5 bases). The V end lost 6 bases, the J end lost 5 bases, and 13 bases lay between the germline ends. The CDR3 runs 14 residues. Germline V gives CDR1 MDHEN, CDR2 SYDVKM. CDR3 bases: TGTGCCAGCAGCCTTAGTCCGGGGACCGGGGAGCTGTTTTTT. Its protein product is CASSLSPGTGELFF.

Details on this clone: Other DNA sequences in the same sample also yield this CDR3. V gene TRBV7-6 combines with J gene TRBJ2-1; D gene unclear. V lost 6 bases and J lost 4, with 10 bases in between. This CDR3 is 13 amino acids long. Germline lookup yields CDR1 SGHVS and CDR2 FNYEAQ. The CDR3 bases are TGTGCCAGCAGTACATACATATACAATGAGCAGTTCTTC. Protein sequence: CASSTYIYNEQFF.

J is TRBJ2-5 and V is TRBV7-2, with 8 bases identical to TRBD1. V was clipped by 4 bases and J by 1 base; unmatched bases: 8. The CDR3 length is 16 residues. Germline V CDR1 and CDR2: SGHTA, FQGNSA. CDR3 region: CASSSHRGTTQETQYF. Here the CDR3 DNA reads TGTGCCAGCAGCTCGCACAGGGGGACCACCCAAGAGACCCAGTACTTC.

This sequence joins TRBV28 and TRBJ1-3; D not resolved. Germline V gene lookup returns CDR1 MDHEN and CDR2 SYDVKM. The CDR3 runs to 14 residues. Trimming pared 5 bases from V and 2 bases from J, leaving 10 bases between. The CDR3 protein is CASSPHQAGNTIYF. CDR3 in DNA: TGTGCCAGCAGTCCCCATCAGGCTGGAAACACCATATATTTT.

The genes are TRBV7-9 and TRBJ2-1; 7 bases are a match to TRBD1. V dropped 9 bases and J dropped 7; count of bases not matched to a gene: 12. This CDR3 has 14 amino acids. Germline CDR1 and CDR2: SEHNR and FQNEAQ (reference sequence). In nucleotides, the CDR3 is TGTGCCAGAGGGGGCTTAAGTGACCCGAATGAGCAGTTCTTC. This codes for CARGGLSDPNEQFF.

The CDR3 coding sequence is TGTGCCAGCACCGGGACAGGGGGTTCGGGTCGGTTCTTC. Translated, it gives CASTGTGGSGRFF. This chain joins TRBV5-6 and TRBJ2-1, with 11 positions matching TRBD1. The CDR3 loop spans 13 amino acids. Looked up from germline, CDR1 is SGHDT and CDR2 is YYEEEE. J lost 15 bases, V lost 6 bases, and 11 bases had no gene match.

The CDR3 sequence: CASSRWGGPQNEAFF. The CDR3 DNA follows: TGTGCCAGCAGCCGATGGGGGGGACCTCAGAACGAAGCTTTCTTT. The chain links TRBV28 to TRBJ1-1; D perhaps matches TRBD1 (5 bases). Germline values: CDR1 MDHEN, CDR2 SYDVKM. Trimming stripped 6 bases from V and 8 bases from J, with 22 bases between. The CDR3 has 15 amino acids.

The genes are TRBV2 and TRBJ2-3, with TRBD1 matching over 11 bases. Trimming cost V 6 bases and J 4 bases; bases outside gene matches: 6. The CDR3 loop spans 15 amino acids. Per germline, CDR1 SNHLY and CDR2 FYNNEI. DNA of the CDR3: TGTGCCAGCAGACTCCGGACAGGGGGCTCAGATACGCAGTATTTT. Protein product: CASRLRTGGSDTQYF.

This chain links TRBV7-9 with TRBJ1-2, with TRBD1 as a possible D gene (5 bases). V lost 5 bases and J lost 5, with 15 bases in between. CDR1 and CDR2 (germline): SEHNR, FQNEAQ (reference sequence). The CDR3 covers 14 residues. CDR3 bases: TGTGCCAGCAGCCCAAGGACACCTATGTATGGCTACACCTTC. It codes for CASSPRTPMYGYTF.

The chain has TRBV18 and TRBJ1-1; D possibly corresponds to TRBD1 (6 bases). There are 14 residues in the CDR3. Germline V gene sequence: CDR1 KGHSH, CDR2 LQKENI. The ends were cut back, 3 bases at V and 1 base at J, with 9 bases in the middle. The CDR3 nucleotides read TGTGCCAGCTCACCTCTGGGACAGAACACTGAAGCTTTCTTT. The encoded protein is CASSPLGQNTEAFF.

The chain carries TRBV5-4 and TRBJ1-1, with D uncertain. This CDR3 comprises 14 residues. V gave up 2 bases and J gave up 5 bases, with 13 bases separating them. Germline V gene data show CDR1 as SGHNT and CDR2 as YYREEE (reference sequence). CDR3 region: CASSFQVGRTEAFF. The CDR3 DNA is TGTGCCAGCAGCTTTCAGGTTGGAAGAACTGAAGCTTTCTTT. Filled out from reference TRBV5-4 and TRBJ1-1, the complete variable domain reads ETGVTQSPTHLIKTRGQQVTLRCSSQSGHNTVSWYQQALGQGPQFIFQYYREEENGRGNFPPRFSGLQFPNYSSELNVNALELDDSALYLCASSFQVGRTEAFFGQGTRLTVV.

The gene calls are TRBV7-9 and TRBJ1-6; D remains unclear. V shed 2 bases and J shed 14 bases, with 10 bases lying between them. This CDR3 contains 12 residues. The germline gives CDR1 SEHNR, CDR2 FQNEAQ (reference sequence). In DNA, the CDR3 is TGTGCCAGCAGCTTACAGAACGTGGCCCTCCACTTT. Its translation: CASSLQNVALHF.

This clone turned up a few times. The chain has TRBV7-9 and TRBJ2-3, with 10 bases identical to TRBD2. The CDR3 has 18 amino acids. Germline assignment: CDR1 SEHNR and CDR2 FQNEAQ (reference sequence). V trimming: 5 bases; J trimming: 5 bases; junction bases outside the gene matches: 16. The DNA for the CDR3 is TGTGCCAGCAGCGGCCCGCCCGCCACTAGCGGGAAAGGAGATACGCAGTATTTT. Translated: CASSGPPATSGKGDTQYF.

This clone appeared many times. The chain couples TRBV5-1 to TRBJ1-2, with 7 nucleotides matching TRBD1. J gave up 6 bases and V 0 bases, and 2 bases lay outside the gene matches. This CDR3 has 13 residues. Germline CDR1 is SGHRS and CDR2 is YFSETQ. CDR3 in amino acids: CASSLVGGDGYTF. The CDR3 bases are TGCGCCAGCAGCTTGGTAGGGGGCGATGGCTACACCTTC.

The V and J genes are TRBV7-6 and TRBJ2-7; 9 positions match TRBD1. The V gene end was trimmed by 5 bases and the J gene end by 5 bases; junction bases not matched to a gene: 13. The length of the CDR3 is 16 residues. Looked up from germline, CDR1 is SGHVS and CDR2 is FNYEAQ. CDR3: CASSTQPGQGFNEQYF. The DNA of the CDR3 is TGTGCCAGCAGCACCCAGCCGGGACAGGGCTTCAACGAGCAGTACTTC.

In its sample, this clone was seen once. V and J are TRBV7-3 and TRBJ2-7; a weak D match, TRBD1 (5 bases). The V gene lost 1 base and the J gene lost 2 bases, with 15 bases spanning the gap. This CDR3 is 16 amino acids long. Germline V gene lookup returns CDR1 SGHTA and CDR2 FQGTGA. CDR3 sequence (DNA): TGTGCCAGCAGCTTAAAATCGGCAGGGCCGACCTACGAGCAGTACTTC. It is translated as CASSLKSAGPTYEQYF.

The chain recombines TRBV7-2 with TRBJ2-2; D possibly corresponds to TRBD2 (7 bases). Trimming removed 8 bases at V and 6 bases at J, with 19 bases between. This CDR3 contains 15 residues. From germline, CDR1 is SGHTA and CDR2 FQGNSA. The CDR3 spells CASLRRGGAAGELFF. Written as DNA, the CDR3 is TGTGCCAGCCTGAGAAGGGGGGGCGCGGCCGGGGAGCTGTTTTTT.

The V call is TRBV5-1, the J call TRBJ2-6; D is ambiguous. The CDR3 has 16 amino acids. Trimming pared 4 bases from V and 0 bases from J, leaving 11 bases between. The V gene's germline CDR1 is SGHRS and CDR2 YFSETQ. CDR3 residues: CASSPRTSSGANVLTF. In nucleotides, the CDR3 is TGCGCCAGCAGCCCAAGAACGAGCTCTGGGGCCAACGTCCTGACTTTC.

Here the CDR3 reads CASSYSPQGSPEAFF. The DNA for the CDR3 is TGTGCCAGCAGTTACTCCCCCCAGGGGTCCCCTGAAGCTTTCTTT. V usage is TRBV6-5 and J usage is TRBJ1-1, with D tentatively TRBD1 (6 bases). Germline CDR1 reads MNHEY; CDR2 reads SVGAGI. V was shortened by 0 bases and J by 6 bases, with 14 bases between the two germline ends. The CDR3 consists of 15 residues.

The V and J genes are TRBV4-3 and TRBJ2-7, with TRBD1 matching over 7 bases. The CDR3 is 15 residues long. CDR1 is LGHNA and CDR2 is YSLEER in the germline V gene. The V segment lost 0 bases and the J segment 3 bases; nucleotides outside the gene matches: 5. CDR3 nucleotides: TGCGCCAGCAGCCAAGATCCCGGGACAGTCTACGAGCAGTACTTC. Residues: CASSQDPGTVYEQYF.

The chain recombines TRBV5-1 with TRBJ2-7; possible D gene TRBD2, 6 bases. There are 14 residues in the CDR3. V lost 1 base and J lost 6, with 14 bases in between. Per germline, CDR1 SGHRS and CDR2 YFSETQ. The CDR3 DNA reads as TGCGCCAGCAGCTTGAGCCAAGGGAGGACCGAGCAGTACTTC. Amino acids: CASSLSQGRTEQYF.

This clone came up once. The J gene is TRBJ2-5, the V gene TRBV7-9; 9 nucleotides align to TRBD2. Germline trimming cut 1 base from V and 5 bases from J; bases unmatched to any gene: 8. Germline CDR1 is SEHNR and CDR2 is FQNEAQ (reference sequence). This CDR3 has 16 residues. The CDR3 DNA sequence: TGTGCCAGCAGCTTAGTTTCGCTAGCGGGGAAGGAGACCCAGTACTTC. Translating it yields CASSLVSLAGKETQYF.